This paragraph reports one TCR beta chain. Its antigen remains unidentified. The data originate from a study of CD8 T cells in Susac syndrome. With random hexamers, reverse transcription was performed on about 0.5 to 1 ug of RNA. Across 54 Vbeta and 13 Jbeta, TCR beta CDR3 was amplified with immunoSEQ multiplex PCR. TCRdb used MiXCR to reprocess the immunoSEQ multiplex PCR reads, holding one entry per CDR3 protein. The table records roughly 120,000 distinct CDR3 sequences, more than 85% of them present only once. Study-level findings and limits: The TCR sequencing and HLA analysis in the study involved a relatively small number of individuals, as the study acknowledged.

The germline gives CDR1 SQVTM, CDR2 ANQGSEA. The ends lost 0 bases at V and 5 bases at J; junction bases unmatched: 3. The CDR3 loop spans 13 amino acids. The multiple sclerosis control group consisted of treatment-naive patients whose relapsing-remitting disease, which was either stable or active, fulfilled revised McDonald criteria. Negative isolation was used for CD8+ and CD4+ T cells and FACS enrichment for TEMRA cells. This sequence joins TRBV29-1 and TRBJ1-1; TRBD1 aligns across 7 bases. The clonotype originates from a human donor with multiple sclerosis. What was sequenced was CD4+ T cells from PBMCs. The CDR3 spells CSVEEPRGTEAFF. The DNA for the CDR3 is TGCAGCGTTGAAGAACCCAGGGGGACTGAAGCTTTCTTT.